A selection of T cell receptor beta chains follows, all from one sample in a study of T cell changes during pregnancy in multiple sclerosis. Method: immunoSEQ multiplex PCR; TCRdb's copy keeps in-frame clones and lacks some. The sample holds more than 65,000 clones; about 92% are singletons and the top ten take 0.2% to 0.25%. The material was CD4+ T cells from peripheral blood mononuclear cells, obtained before pregnancy. The receptor set was obtained from a female donor with multiple sclerosis, enrolled in a pregnancy study. The CDR3 runs from the conserved cysteine through the conserved F or W. Each record gives: clone size, D gene, J gene, V gene, CDR3 DNA, CDR3 protein. A D gene is named only where the DNA matches it firmly. Some rows mark clone size as missing; the rest say once, few, many or name a class of expanded clone.

>.|.|TRBJ2-7|TRBV9
TGTGCCAGCAGCGTAGCCGGGGTGAGCCACGAGCAGTACTTC
CASSVAGVSHEQYF
>.|TRBD1|TRBJ1-1|TRBV5-4
TGTGCCAGCAGCTTGAGGCCGGGACAGTTGACTGAAGCTTTCTTT
CASSLRPGQLTEAFF
>.|TRBD1|TRBJ2-1|TRBV5-4
TGTGCCAGCAGGCCCGGGACAGGGGGTGATAATGAGCAGTTCTTC
CASRPGTGGDNEQFF
>.|TRBD1|TRBJ1-4|TRBV5-6
TGTGCCAGCAGCAGCCCGGGACAGGGTGAAAAACTGTTTTTT
CASSSPGQGEKLFF
>once|.|TRBJ1-1|TRBV2
TGTGCCAGCAGTGACCAGGGCTGGAACACTGAAGCTTTCTTT
CASSDQGWNTEAFF
>.|.|TRBJ1-5|TRBV6-1
TGTGCCAGCAGTAACAGGGTTATGAATCAGCCCCAGCATTTT
CASSNRVMNQPQHF
>.|.|TRBJ1-4|TRBV28
TGTGCCAGCAGTGGCGAAAAACTGTTTTTT
CASSGEKLFF
>.|.|TRBJ1-2|TRBV30
TGTGCCTGGGGGAAAACCGGGACATCACGCTATGGCTACACCTTC
CAWGKTGTSRYGYTF
>.|.|TRBJ2-7|TRBV5-1
TGCGCCAGCAGCGCGGACGGGAGTGGTTCCTACCAGCAGTACTTC
CASSADGSGSYQQYF
>.|TRBD2|TRBJ2-3|TRBV9
TGTGCCAGCAGCGTACTCCTAGGGACTAGCGGCACAGATACGCAGTATTTT
CASSVLLGTSGTDTQYF
>.|TRBD2|TRBJ2-3|TRBV5-1
TGCGCCAGCAGCTTTAGCGGGGCTAGCACAGATACGCAGTATTTT
CASSFSGASTDTQYF
>.|.|TRBJ1-2|TRBV19
TGTGCCAGTAGTATAGATGGACAGAGGATGAGCTACACCTTC
CASSIDGQRMSYTF
>.|TRBD1|TRBJ2-3|TRBV28
TGTGCCAGCAGTGCCTCCGGGACAGGGTCAGATACGCAGTATTTT
CASSASGTGSDTQYF
>.|TRBD2|TRBJ2-3|TRBV30
TGTGCCGGAATACTAGCGGGAGGGGCAGATACGCAGTATTTT
CAGILAGGADTQYF
>.|.|TRBJ2-3|TRBV7-3
TGTGCCAGCAGCTCCGGGGTGAGCACAGATACGCAGTATTTT
CASSSGVSTDTQYF
>once|TRBD1|TRBJ1-1|TRBV6-4
TGTGCCAGCAGGGAGACAGGGCGGGACACTGAAGCTTTCTTT
CASRETGRDTEAFF
>.|.|TRBJ2-1|TRBV7-2
TGTGCCAGCAGCCTCCAAGCCGGAGGCCCCCCCTACAATGAGCAGTTCTTC
CASSLQAGGPPYNEQFF
>.|TRBD2|TRBJ2-1|TRBV6-1
TGTGCCAGCAGTGAAACCCCTAGCGGTTCCTACAATGAGCAGTTCTTC
CASSETPSGSYNEQFF
>.|TRBD1|TRBJ2-2|TRBV2
TGTGCCAGCAGGGCACAGGGGGCCGCCGGGGAGCTGTTTTTT
CASRAQGAAGELFF
>.|.|TRBJ2-1|TRBV7-3
TGTGCCAGCAGCTTAGGGCAGTACAATGAGCAGTTCTTC
CASSLGQYNEQFF
>few|.|TRBJ1-4|TRBV20-1
TGCAGTGCTGGCAGGGAAAAACTGTTTTTT
CSAGREKLFF
>.|TRBD1|TRBJ1-3|TRBV6-1
TGTGCCAGCAGTGAAAGGCGGAACAGGGGGAAGGGAAACACCATATATTTT
CASSERRNRGKGNTIYF
>.|.|TRBJ2-7|TRBV6-1
TGTGCCAGCAGTGTTCTCGGGGAGGCAAAGCAGTACTTC
CASSVLGEAKQYF
>.|.|TRBJ2-6|TRBV7-3
TGTGCCAGCAGCCGACAGAGCTCTGGGGCCAACGTCCTGACTTTC
CASSRQSSGANVLTF